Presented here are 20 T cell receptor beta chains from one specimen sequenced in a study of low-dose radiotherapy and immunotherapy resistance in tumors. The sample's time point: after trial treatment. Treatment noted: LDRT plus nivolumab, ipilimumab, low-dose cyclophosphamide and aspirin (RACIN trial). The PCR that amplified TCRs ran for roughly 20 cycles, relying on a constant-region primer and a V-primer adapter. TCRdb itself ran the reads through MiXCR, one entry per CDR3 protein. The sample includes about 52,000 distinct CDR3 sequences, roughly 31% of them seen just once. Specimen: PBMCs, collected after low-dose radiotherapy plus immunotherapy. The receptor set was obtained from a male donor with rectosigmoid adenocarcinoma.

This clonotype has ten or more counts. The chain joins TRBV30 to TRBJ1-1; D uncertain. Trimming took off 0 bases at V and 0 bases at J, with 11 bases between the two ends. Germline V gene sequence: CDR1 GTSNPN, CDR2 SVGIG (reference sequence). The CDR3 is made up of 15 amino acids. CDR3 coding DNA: TGTGCCTGGAGTGTGGATTTGGGGATGAACACTGAAGCTTTCTTT. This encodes CAWSVDLGMNTEAFF. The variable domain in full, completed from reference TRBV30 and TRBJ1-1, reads SQTIHQWPATLVQPVGSPLSLECTVEGTSNPNLYWYRQAAGRGLQLLFYSVGIGQISSEVPQNLSASRPQDRQFILSSKKLLLSDSGFYLCAWSVDLGMNTEAFFGQGTRLTVV.

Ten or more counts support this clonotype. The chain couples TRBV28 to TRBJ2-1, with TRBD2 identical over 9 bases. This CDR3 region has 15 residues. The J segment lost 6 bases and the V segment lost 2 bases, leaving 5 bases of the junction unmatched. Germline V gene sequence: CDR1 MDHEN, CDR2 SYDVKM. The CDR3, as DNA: TGTGCCAGCAGTTTAGGTAGCGGGGGCCGCAATGAGCAGTTCTTC. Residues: CASSLGSGGRNEQFF.

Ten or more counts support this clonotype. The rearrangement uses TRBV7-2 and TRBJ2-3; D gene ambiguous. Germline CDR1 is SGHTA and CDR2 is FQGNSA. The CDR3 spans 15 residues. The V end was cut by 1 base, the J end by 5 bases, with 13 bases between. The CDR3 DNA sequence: TGTGCCAGCAGCTTAGGCATCTCAGGCGTAGATACGCAGTATTTT. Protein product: CASSLGISGVDTQYF.

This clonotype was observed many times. For the CDR3, the DNA is TGTGCCAGTAGCCGAAAGACCGGGATCCCGCCCGGTTCTGAGCAGTTCTTC. Translation: CASSRKTGIPPGSEQFF. J is TRBJ2-1 and V is TRBV19, with D maybe TRBD2 (5 bases). CDR1 is LNHDA and CDR2 is SQIVND in the germline V gene (reference sequence). V was shortened by 6 bases and J by 9 bases, with 27 bases between the two germline ends. The CDR3 has 17 residues.

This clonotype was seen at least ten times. The CDR3 sequence: CSARDFSSSGSTDTQYF. DNA of the CDR3: TGCAGTGCTAGAGATTTTTCGTCTAGCGGGAGCACAGATACGCAGTATTTT. The chain has TRBV20-1 and TRBJ2-3; 8 positions agree with TRBD2. V lost 0 bases, J lost 0 bases, and 8 bases stayed unmatched. CDR1 DFQATT and CDR2 SNEGSKA come from the germline V gene (reference sequence). CDR3 length: 17 residues.

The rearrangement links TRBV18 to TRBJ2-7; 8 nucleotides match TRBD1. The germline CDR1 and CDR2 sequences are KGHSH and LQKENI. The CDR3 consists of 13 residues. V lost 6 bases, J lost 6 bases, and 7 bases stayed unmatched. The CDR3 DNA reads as TGTGCCAGCTCTCAGACTGACAGGGGCGAGCAGTACTTC. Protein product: CASSQTDRGEQYF.

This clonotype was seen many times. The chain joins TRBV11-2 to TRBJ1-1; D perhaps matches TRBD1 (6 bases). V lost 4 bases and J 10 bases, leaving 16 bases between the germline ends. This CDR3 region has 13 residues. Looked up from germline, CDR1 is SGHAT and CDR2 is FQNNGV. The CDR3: CASSSDRQAAAFF. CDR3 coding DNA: TGTGCCAGCAGCTCAGACCGACAGGCGGCAGCTTTCTTT.

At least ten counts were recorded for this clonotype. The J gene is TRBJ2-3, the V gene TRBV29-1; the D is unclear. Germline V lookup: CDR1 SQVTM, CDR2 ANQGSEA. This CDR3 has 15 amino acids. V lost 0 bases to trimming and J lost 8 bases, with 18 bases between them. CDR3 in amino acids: CSVEDSSSIRRTQYF. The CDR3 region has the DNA TGCAGCGTTGAAGATTCATCGAGTATCCGGCGTACGCAGTATTTT.

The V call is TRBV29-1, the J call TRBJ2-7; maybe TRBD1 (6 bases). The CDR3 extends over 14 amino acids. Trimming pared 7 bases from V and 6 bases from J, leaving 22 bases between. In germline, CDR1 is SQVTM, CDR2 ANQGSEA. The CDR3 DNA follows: TGCAGCGCTCTTCCCGGGACACCGGACGGCGAGCAGTACTTC. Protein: CSALPGTPDGEQYF.

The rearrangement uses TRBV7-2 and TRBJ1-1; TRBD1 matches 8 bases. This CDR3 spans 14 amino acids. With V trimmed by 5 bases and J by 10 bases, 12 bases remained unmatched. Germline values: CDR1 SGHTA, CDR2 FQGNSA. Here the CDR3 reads CASSPQGAGSTAFF. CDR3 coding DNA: TGTGCCAGCAGCCCCCAGGGGGCTGGGTCTACAGCTTTCTTT.

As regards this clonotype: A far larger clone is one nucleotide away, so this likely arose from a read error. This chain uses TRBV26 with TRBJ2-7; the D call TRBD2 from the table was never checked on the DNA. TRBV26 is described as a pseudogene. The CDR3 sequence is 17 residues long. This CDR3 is CACSFASAVKGRWEQYF. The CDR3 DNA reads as TGTGCCTGCAGTTTCGCTTCCGCGGTTAAAGGGAGGTGGGAGCAGTACTTC.

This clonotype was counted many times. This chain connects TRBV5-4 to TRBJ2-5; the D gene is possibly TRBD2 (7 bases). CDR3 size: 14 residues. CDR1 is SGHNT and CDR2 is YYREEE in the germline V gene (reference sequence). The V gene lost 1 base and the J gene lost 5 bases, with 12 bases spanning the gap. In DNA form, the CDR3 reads TGTGCCAGCAGCTTGAGGGGGGGTTCGGAGACCCAGTACTTC. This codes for CASSLRGGSETQYF.

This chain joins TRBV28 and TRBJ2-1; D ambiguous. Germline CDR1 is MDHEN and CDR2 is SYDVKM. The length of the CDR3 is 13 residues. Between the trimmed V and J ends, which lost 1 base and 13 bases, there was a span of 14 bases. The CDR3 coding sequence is TGTGCCAGCAGTTTATTGACGCCACAAATACAGTTCTTC. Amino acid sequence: CASSLLTPQIQFF.

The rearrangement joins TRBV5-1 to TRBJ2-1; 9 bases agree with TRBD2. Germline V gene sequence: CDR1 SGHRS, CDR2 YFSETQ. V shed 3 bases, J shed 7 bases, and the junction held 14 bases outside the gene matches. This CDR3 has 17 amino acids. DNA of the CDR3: TGCGCCAGCAGCTATGCGGAAGGGCGGGGGGGCCGAAATGAGCAGTTCTTC. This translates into CASSYAEGRGGRNEQFF.

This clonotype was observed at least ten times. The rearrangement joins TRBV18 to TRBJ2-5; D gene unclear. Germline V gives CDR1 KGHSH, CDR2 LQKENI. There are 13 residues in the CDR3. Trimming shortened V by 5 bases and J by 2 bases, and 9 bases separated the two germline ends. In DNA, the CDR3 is TGTGCCAGCTCAGCCCAATTTCAAGAGACCCAGTACTTC. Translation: CASSAQFQETQYF. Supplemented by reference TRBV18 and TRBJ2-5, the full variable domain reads NAGVMQNPRHLVRRRGQEARLRCSPMKGHSHVYWYRQLPEEGLKFMVYLQKENIIDESGMPKERFSAEFPKEGPSILRIQQVVRGDSAAYFCASSAQFQETQYFGPGTRLLVL.

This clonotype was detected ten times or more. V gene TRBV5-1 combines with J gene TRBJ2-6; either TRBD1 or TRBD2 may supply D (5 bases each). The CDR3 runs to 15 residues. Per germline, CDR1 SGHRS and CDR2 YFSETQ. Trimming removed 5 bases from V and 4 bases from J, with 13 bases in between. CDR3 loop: CASSEGFVGANVLTF. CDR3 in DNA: TGCGCCAGCAGTGAGGGGTTCGTGGGGGCCAACGTCCTGACTTTC. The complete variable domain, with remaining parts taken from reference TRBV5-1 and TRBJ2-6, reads KAGVTQTPRYLIKTRGQQVTLSCSPISGHRSVSWYQQTPGQGLQFLFEYFSETQRNKGNFPGRFSGRQFSNSRSEMNVSTLELGDSALYLCASSEGFVGANVLTFGAGSRLTVL.

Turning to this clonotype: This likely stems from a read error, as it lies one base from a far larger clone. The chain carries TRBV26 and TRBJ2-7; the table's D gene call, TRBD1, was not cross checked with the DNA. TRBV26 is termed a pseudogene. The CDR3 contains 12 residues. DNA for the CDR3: TGTGCCTCCGAGGACAGAATCTACGAGCAGTACTTC. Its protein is CASEDRIYEQYF.

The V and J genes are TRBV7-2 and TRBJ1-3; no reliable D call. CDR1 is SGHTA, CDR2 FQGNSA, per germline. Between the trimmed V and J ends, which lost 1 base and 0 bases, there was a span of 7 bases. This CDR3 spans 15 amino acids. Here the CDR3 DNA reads TGTGCCAGCAGCTTAGTTTCCAACTCTGGAAACACCATATATTTT. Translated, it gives CASSLVSNSGNTIYF.

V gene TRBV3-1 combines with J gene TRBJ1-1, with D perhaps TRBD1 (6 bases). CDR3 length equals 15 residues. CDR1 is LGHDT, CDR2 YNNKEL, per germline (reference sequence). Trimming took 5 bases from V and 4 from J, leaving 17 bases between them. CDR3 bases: TGTGCCAGCAGCGGAGGGGACATGTGGGGCACTGAAGCTTTCTTT. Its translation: CASSGGDMWGTEAFF.

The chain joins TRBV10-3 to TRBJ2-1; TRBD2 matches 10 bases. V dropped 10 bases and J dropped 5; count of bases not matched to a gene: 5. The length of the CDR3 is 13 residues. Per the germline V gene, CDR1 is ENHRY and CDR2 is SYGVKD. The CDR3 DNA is TGTGCCACCCTAGCGGGAGAAGACAATGAGCAGTTCTTC. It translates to CATLAGEDNEQFF.